The clone carrying this T cell receptor beta chain has ten or more counts. Its antigen is as yet unknown. CDR1 is SGHRS, CDR2 YFSETQ, per germline. The CDR3 has 15 residues. The V end was cut by 1 base, the J end by 0 bases, with 10 bases between. This sample is part of a study of T cells in Graves' hyperthyroidism and ophthalmopathy. General study results and limits: Blood also showed most of the thyroid clonotypes that were expanded above 0.001. Researchers report that a 13 V-J model separated ophthalmopathy from stable hyperthyroidism.

Using RNA transcripts as the source, TCR beta CDR3 regions were amplified. The HTBI primer set drove a first-round RT-PCR of the TCR CDR3. Using its own MiXCR run on the multiplex PCR reads, TCRdb lists one record per CDR3 protein. The sample carries approximately 370,000 distinct CDR3 sequences, 15% to 20% recorded once. Uncontrolled infection, other autoimmune disease, pregnancy or lactation barred patients from enrollment. Using 9.5 to 10 ml of fresh peripheral blood, PBMCs were prepared. The chain couples TRBV5-1 to TRBJ2-5, with D maybe TRBD2 (5 bases). This clonotype was obtained from a woman aged 25 to 45 with Graves' hyperthyroidism that later progressed to Graves' ophthalmopathy. Sequences were obtained from blood. The CDR3, as DNA: TGCGCCAGCAGCTTGAGGAGCGGCTACCAAGAGACCCAGTACTTC. This translates into CASSLRSGYQETQYF.